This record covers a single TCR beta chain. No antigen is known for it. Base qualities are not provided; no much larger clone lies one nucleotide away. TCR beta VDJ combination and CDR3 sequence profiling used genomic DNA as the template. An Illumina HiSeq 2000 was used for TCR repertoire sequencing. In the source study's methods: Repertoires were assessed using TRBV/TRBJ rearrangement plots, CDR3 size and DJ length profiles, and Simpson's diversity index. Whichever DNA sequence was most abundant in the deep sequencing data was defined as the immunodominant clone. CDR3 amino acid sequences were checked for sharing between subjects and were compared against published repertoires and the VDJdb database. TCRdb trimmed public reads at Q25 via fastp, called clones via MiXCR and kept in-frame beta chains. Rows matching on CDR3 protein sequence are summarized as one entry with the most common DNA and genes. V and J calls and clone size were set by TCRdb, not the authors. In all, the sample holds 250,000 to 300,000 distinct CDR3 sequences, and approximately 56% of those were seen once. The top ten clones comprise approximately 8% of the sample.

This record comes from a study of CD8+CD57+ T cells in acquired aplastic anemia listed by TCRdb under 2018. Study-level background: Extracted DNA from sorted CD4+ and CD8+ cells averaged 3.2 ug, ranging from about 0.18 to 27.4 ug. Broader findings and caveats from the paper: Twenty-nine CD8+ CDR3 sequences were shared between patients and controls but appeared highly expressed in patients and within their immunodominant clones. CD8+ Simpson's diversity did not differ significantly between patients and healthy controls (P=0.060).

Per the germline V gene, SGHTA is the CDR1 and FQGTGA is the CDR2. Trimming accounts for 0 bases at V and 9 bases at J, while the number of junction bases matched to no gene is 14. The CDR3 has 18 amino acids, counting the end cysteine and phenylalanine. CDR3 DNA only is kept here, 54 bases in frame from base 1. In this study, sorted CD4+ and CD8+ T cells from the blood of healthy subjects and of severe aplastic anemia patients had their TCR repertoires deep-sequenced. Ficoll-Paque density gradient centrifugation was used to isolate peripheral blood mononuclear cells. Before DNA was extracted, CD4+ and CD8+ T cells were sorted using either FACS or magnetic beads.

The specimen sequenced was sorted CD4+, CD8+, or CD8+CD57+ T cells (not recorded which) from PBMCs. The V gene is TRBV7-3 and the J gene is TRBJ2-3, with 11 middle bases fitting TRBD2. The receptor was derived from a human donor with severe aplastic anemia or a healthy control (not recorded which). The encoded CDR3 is CASSLTLISGGASDTQYF. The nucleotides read TGTGCCAGCAGCTTAACCCTTATTAGCGGGGGGGCCTCTGACACGCAGTATTTT.